Listed below are T cell receptor beta chains from one sample, sequenced in a study of T cell changes during pregnancy in multiple sclerosis. Assay: immunoSEQ multiplex PCR; the TCRdb copy retains only in-frame clones and omits some. The data show about 120,000 clones, about 93% seen once. Sample: peripheral blood, taken before pregnancy. The receptors shown here come from a female donor with multiple sclerosis, enrolled in a pregnancy study. Both conserved end residues are trimmed from each CDR3. A D gene is named only where the DNA matches it firmly.

cdr3_aa,v_call,j_call,d_call
ASSALATGATDTQY,TRBV25-1,TRBJ2-3,NA
ASSEARTRDRATEGYT,TRBV2,TRBJ1-2,TRBD1
ASSPGTVPGNTIY,TRBV18,TRBJ1-3,TRBD1
ASSFSTGQETQY,TRBV6-6,TRBJ2-5,TRBD1
ASSLEVGDEQF,TRBV5-1,TRBJ2-1,NA
ASSSYGRGRGGQF,TRBV7-3,TRBJ2-1,TRBD1
ASSPGTTHDREQY,TRBV18,TRBJ2-7,TRBD2
ASSARRGRDSNQPQH,TRBV2,TRBJ1-5,TRBD1
ASSLTLTGNQPQH,TRBV5-5,TRBJ1-5,NA
ASFAGFGYT,TRBV6-5,TRBJ1-2,NA
ASSYRRQGHGYT,TRBV6-5,TRBJ1-2,TRBD1
ASSVGGRNTEAF,TRBV2,TRBJ1-1,NA
ASSRQGDTGELF,TRBV7-3,TRBJ2-2,TRBD1
ASSLGASNYEQY,TRBV5-1,TRBJ2-7,NA
ASSISGGQETQY,TRBV19,TRBJ2-5,TRBD2
ASSQTGVTYNEQF,TRBV27,TRBJ2-1,TRBD1
AWKGYSYEQY,TRBV30,TRBJ2-7,NA
ASSRDNGYYYEQY,TRBV5-1,TRBJ2-7,NA
ASSYFPGSSYNEQF,TRBV6-6,TRBJ2-1,NA
ASSLGFRQGAVYEQY,TRBV5-1,TRBJ2-7,TRBD1
ASSSGGHRVAKNIQY,TRBV13,TRBJ2-4,TRBD1
ASRTTHSYEQY,TRBV7-2,TRBJ2-7,NA
ASSQEGQGPSSEQY,TRBV5-1,TRBJ2-7,TRBD1
ASMGGRMDQPQH,TRBV2,TRBJ1-5,NA
ASGTALGGYT,TRBV19,TRBJ1-2,TRBD1
ASSYPGGPQH,TRBV27,TRBJ1-5,TRBD1
AWSVPFGAYEQY,TRBV30,TRBJ2-7,NA
ASRPRGTGAEAF,TRBV5-4,TRBJ1-1,TRBD1
ASSEKGDTYEQY,TRBV6-1,TRBJ2-7,NA
ASSLSRQGANDGYT,TRBV10-2,TRBJ1-2,TRBD1
ASSDLREEASTDTQY,TRBV2,TRBJ2-3,NA
ASSLGEVRRDTQY,TRBV7-6,TRBJ2-3,NA
ASTGQWETQY,TRBV11-2,TRBJ2-5,NA
ASSLDRGGNQPQH,TRBV6-6,TRBJ1-5,TRBD1
ASSLPGLAVYEQY,TRBV7-2,TRBJ2-7,TRBD2
ASSVAGPGELF,TRBV9,TRBJ2-2,NA
ASSRERDEQF,TRBV7-8,TRBJ2-1,NA
ASSPGQGSTDTQY,TRBV18,TRBJ2-3,TRBD1
ASRPTGENTGELF,TRBV6-5,TRBJ2-2,TRBD1
ASQTRDTGNYEQF,TRBV28,TRBJ2-1,NA
ASSTLPGTSGTDTQY,TRBV19,TRBJ2-3,TRBD2
ASSIGQGRYNEQF,TRBV19,TRBJ2-1,NA
ASISGVSGNTIY,TRBV28,TRBJ1-3,NA
ASIGAVSGNTIY,TRBV6-1,TRBJ1-3,NA